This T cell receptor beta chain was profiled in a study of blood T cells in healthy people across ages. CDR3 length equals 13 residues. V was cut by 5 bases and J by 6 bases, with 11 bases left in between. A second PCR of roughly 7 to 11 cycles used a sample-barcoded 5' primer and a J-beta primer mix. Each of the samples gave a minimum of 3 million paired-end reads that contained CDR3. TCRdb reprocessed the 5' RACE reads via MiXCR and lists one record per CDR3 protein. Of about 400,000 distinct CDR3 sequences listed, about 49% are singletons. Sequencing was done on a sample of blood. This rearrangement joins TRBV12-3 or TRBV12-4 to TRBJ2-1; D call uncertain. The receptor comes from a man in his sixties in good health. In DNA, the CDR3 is TGTGCCAGCAGTCCCCTTAGCCTCAATGAGCAGTTCTTC. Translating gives CASSPLSLNEQFF.